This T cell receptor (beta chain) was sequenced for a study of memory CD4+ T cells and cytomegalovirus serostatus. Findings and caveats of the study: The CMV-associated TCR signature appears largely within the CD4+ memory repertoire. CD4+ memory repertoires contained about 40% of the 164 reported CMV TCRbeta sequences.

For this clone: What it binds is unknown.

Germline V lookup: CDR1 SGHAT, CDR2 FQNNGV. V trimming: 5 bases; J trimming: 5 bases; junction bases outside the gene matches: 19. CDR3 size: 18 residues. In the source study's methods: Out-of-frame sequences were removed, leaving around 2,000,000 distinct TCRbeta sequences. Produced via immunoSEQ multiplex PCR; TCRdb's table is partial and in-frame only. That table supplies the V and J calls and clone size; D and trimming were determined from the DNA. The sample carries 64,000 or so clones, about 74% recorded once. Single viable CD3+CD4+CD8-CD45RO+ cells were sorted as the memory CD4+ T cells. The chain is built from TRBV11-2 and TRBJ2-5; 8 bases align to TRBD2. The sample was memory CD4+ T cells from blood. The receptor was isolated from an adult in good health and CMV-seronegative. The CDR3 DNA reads TGTGCCAGCAGCCCGCGGGGTAGCGGGGTTCACGAGGTTGAGACCCAGTACTTC. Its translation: CASSPRGSGVHEVETQYF.